Following are 25 T cell receptor beta chains from one sample sequenced in a study of T-cell memory formation after mild COVID-19. TCRdb reprocessed the 5' RACE reads via MiXCR and lists one record per CDR3 protein. The table shows under 650,000 distinct CDR3 sequences, with 15% to 20% occurring only once. What was sequenced was PBMCs or a T cell subset sorted from them (not recorded which). These receptors originate from an adult woman who had mild COVID-19 (a few samples of this study predate the infection). Cell type and time point are not known.

The rearrangement links TRBV15 to TRBJ2-1; 8 bases map to TRBD2. V shed 5 bases, J shed 5 bases, and the junction held 14 bases outside the gene matches. Germline lookup yields CDR1 LNHNV and CDR2 YYDKDF (reference sequence). CDR3 length: 17 amino acids. The CDR3 spells CATSRGRSGRVNNEQFF. CDR3 nucleotide sequence: TGTGCCACCAGCCGAGGGAGGAGCGGGAGAGTAAACAATGAGCAGTTCTTC.

The chain has TRBV6-2 or TRBV6-3 and TRBJ1-5; 7 nucleotides line up with TRBD1. Germline CDR1 MNHEY, CDR2 SVGEGT. With V trimmed by 3 bases and J by 2 bases, 4 bases remained unmatched. This CDR3 is 15 amino acids long. The CDR3 protein is CASSYRGQRNQPQHF. DNA of the CDR3: TGTGCCAGCAGTTATCGGGGACAGCGCAATCAGCCCCAGCATTTT.

The sample holds a few counts of this clonotype. The chain combines TRBV7-3 with TRBJ2-2; TRBD2 aligns across 12 bases. Trimming at V came to 3 bases and at J to 3 bases, leaving 5 bases not matched to a gene. CDR3 length: 17 amino acids. CDR1 is SGHTA, CDR2 FQGTGA, per germline. CDR3 bases: TGTGCCAGCAGCTTGGCTAGCGGGAGGGCGTACACCGGGGAGCTGTTTTTT. Translating gives CASSLASGRAYTGELFF.

V and J are TRBV9 and TRBJ1-2; 7 nucleotides line up with TRBD1. Trimming removed 3 bases from V and 4 bases from J; junction bases left unmatched: 6. The V gene's germline CDR1 is SGDLS and CDR2 YYNGEE. There are 14 residues in the CDR3. The CDR3 nucleotides are TGTGCCAGCAGCGAGGGACAGAGCTTCTATGGCTACACCTTC. Its protein is CASSEGQSFYGYTF. The variable domain in full, with the rest retrieved from reference TRBV9 and TRBJ1-2, is DSGVTQTPKHLITATGQRVTLRCSPRSGDLSVYWYQQSLDQGLQFLIQYYNGEERAKGNILERFSAQQFPDLHSELNLSSLELGDSALYFCASSEGQSFYGYTFGSGTRLTVV.

This clonotype occurred a few times. The chain is built from TRBV4-1 and TRBJ2-7, with 8 bases that match TRBD2. With 4 bases clipped from V and 3 bases from J, the junction kept 8 bases outside the gene matches. Germline CDR1 reads MGHRA; CDR2 reads YSYEKL. This CDR3 is 15 amino acids long. The CDR3, as DNA: TGCGCCAGCAGCCCCGCCGGACGGGGGGGCTACGAGCAGTACTTC. It codes for CASSPAGRGGYEQYF.

The chain links TRBV5-1 to TRBJ2-7; 11 nucleotides agree with TRBD2. Germline V gene sequence: CDR1 SGHRS, CDR2 YFSETQ. The CDR3 extends over 17 amino acids. Unmatched junction bases numbered 7, after V lost 0 bases and J lost 2 bases. CDR3 sequence: CASSLVLAGAGAYEQYF. The DNA for the CDR3 is TGCGCCAGCAGCTTGGTACTAGCGGGAGCTGGTGCCTACGAGCAGTACTTC.

This chain joins TRBV7-8 and TRBJ2-7; TRBD2 matches at 15 bases. The germline V gene has CDR1 SGHVS and CDR2 FQNEAQ. Trimming cost V 2 bases and J 7 bases; bases outside gene matches: 15. This CDR3 has 19 residues. CDR3 region: CASSLYSPRGLAGGREQYF. CDR3 coding DNA: TGTGCCAGCAGCTTATATTCCCCTAGGGGACTAGCGGGAGGTAGGGAGCAGTACTTC.

This chain joins TRBV5-5 and TRBJ2-2; D call uncertain. V was trimmed by 3 bases and J by 7 bases, leaving 7 bases between them. The CDR3 is 12 residues long. CDR1 is SGHKS and CDR2 is YYEKEE in the germline V gene (reference sequence). CDR3 DNA: TGTGCCAGCAGCTGGTACGGCGGGGAGCTGTTTTTT. Translation gives CASSWYGGELFF.

In nucleotides, the CDR3 is TGCAGTGCCTCGGGACAGGGAGGTGGAAACACCATATATTTT. Protein sequence: CSASGQGGGNTIYF. The gene calls are TRBV20-1 and TRBJ1-3; the match to TRBD1 covers 9 bases. CDR3 length equals 14 residues. V lost 6 bases to trimming and J lost 3 bases; unmatched junction nucleotides: 6. In germline, CDR1 is DFQATT, CDR2 SNEGSKA (reference sequence).

The sample holds many counts of this clonotype. V is TRBV5-5 and J is TRBJ2-3; D is tentatively TRBD1 or TRBD2 (6 bases each). V was cut by 4 bases and J by 5 bases, with 17 bases left in between. The CDR3 covers 15 residues. The germline V gene encodes CDR1 SGHKS and CDR2 YYEKEE (reference sequence). The CDR3 DNA reads as TGTGCCAGCAGCCCGGCATGGGGGGCCGGAGATACGCAGTATTTT. It specifies CASSPAWGAGDTQYF.

This clonotype was seen only a few times. V usage is TRBV27 and J usage is TRBJ2-3; D call uncertain. The CDR3 covers 15 residues. With 6 bases removed from V and 1 base from J, the gap between germline ends came to 14 bases. CDR1 MNHEY and CDR2 SMNVEV come from the germline V gene (reference sequence). DNA for the CDR3: TGTGCCAGCAGCCCTATAGGGTGGGGCACAGATACGCAGTATTTT. Its protein product is CASSPIGWGTDTQYF.

This chain uses TRBV7-3 with TRBJ1-1, with 7 bases lining up with TRBD1. Looked up from germline, CDR1 is SGHTA and CDR2 is FQGTGA. Trimming cost V 1 base and J 11 bases; bases outside gene matches: 10. The CDR3 runs to 14 residues. CDR3 in amino acids: CASSLNTGDSVAFF. The CDR3 DNA reads TGTGCCAGCAGCTTAAATACAGGGGATTCGGTGGCTTTCTTT.

The table lists this clonotype with a few counts. The chain combines TRBV27 with TRBJ2-1; D is undetermined. CDR1 and CDR2 from the germline V gene are MNHEY and SMNVEV (reference sequence). V dropped 3 bases and J dropped 8 bases, with 14 bases sitting between them. The CDR3 sequence is 14 residues long. The CDR3 protein is CASSFGLGSDEQFF. The CDR3 DNA reads TGTGCCAGCAGTTTCGGGCTGGGCTCGGATGAGCAGTTCTTC.

The chain is built from TRBV5-8 and TRBJ1-1; D is unresolved. In germline, CDR1 is SGHTS, CDR2 YDEGEE. Deletions cut 3 bases from V and 10 bases from J, with 4 bases between. The CDR3 is 9 residues long. The CDR3 here is CASSYPAFF. DNA for the CDR3: TGTGCCAGCAGCTACCCAGCTTTCTTT.

The rearrangement joins TRBV24-1 to TRBJ2-3; tentative D call: TRBD2 (6 bases). The germline V gene encodes CDR1 KGHDR and CDR2 SFDVKD. This CDR3 is 17 amino acids long. V lost 4 bases to trimming and J lost 3 bases, with 19 bases between them. CDR3 loop: CATSEPSSRERTDTQYF. In DNA form, the CDR3 reads TGTGCCACCAGTGAGCCTTCTAGCCGGGAGAGGACAGATACGCAGTATTTT.

In its sample, this clonotype was seen a few times. The genes are TRBV10-3 and TRBJ1-2; possibly TRBD1 for D (5 bases). CDR3 length: 14 amino acids. V lost 6 bases and J 4 bases, leaving 15 bases between the germline ends. Germline CDR1 reads ENHRY; CDR2 reads SYGVKD. The CDR3 nucleotides read TGTGCCATCAGAACCGGGACGTTTCCCTATGGCTACACCTTC. It specifies CAIRTGTFPYGYTF.

The chain recombines TRBV6-5 with TRBJ2-1; TRBD2 might be the D (5 bases). Per the germline V gene, CDR1 is MNHEY and CDR2 is SVGAGI. Trimming shortened V by 3 bases and J by 7 bases, and 16 bases separated the two germline ends. The CDR3 is 15 residues long. The CDR3 bases are TGTGCCAGCAGTTATGGTCCTCGCTCGGGAAATGAGCAGTTCTTC. It specifies CASSYGPRSGNEQFF.

The V and J genes are TRBV11-3 and TRBJ2-1; TRBD1 aligns across 8 bases. J was trimmed by 3 bases and V by 4 bases; bases with no gene match: 8. Germline CDR1 SGHNT, CDR2 YENEEA. The CDR3 has 16 amino acids. For the CDR3, the DNA is TGTGCCAGCAGCTCACTCAGGACAGGGAACTACAATGAGCAGTTCTTC. Translation gives CASSSLRTGNYNEQFF.

This clonotype was detected only a few times. This chain joins TRBV4-3 and TRBJ2-1; 11 bases map to TRBD2. The germline V gene has CDR1 LGHNA and CDR2 YSLEER. Germline trimming cut 4 bases from V and 2 bases from J; bases unmatched to any gene: 4. CDR3 length: 16 amino acids. Here the CDR3 reads CASSLRTSGPYNEQFF. Here the CDR3 DNA reads TGCGCCAGCAGCCTCCGGACTAGCGGGCCCTACAATGAGCAGTTCTTC.

This clonotype was observed many times. The rearrangement links TRBV29-1 to TRBJ1-1; D may be TRBD1 (5 bases). The CDR3 is made up of 12 amino acids. Germline CDR1 reads SQVTM; CDR2 reads ANQGSEA. V gave up 6 bases and J gave up 1 base, with 9 bases separating them. Here the CDR3 reads CSVVGQNTEAFF. In DNA, the CDR3 is TGCAGCGTAGTCGGACAGAACACTGAAGCTTTCTTT.

This clonotype occurred a few times. The chain uses TRBV27 and TRBJ2-3, with 11 nucleotides matching TRBD2. The length of the CDR3 is 16 residues. V shed 6 bases, J shed 0 bases, and the junction held 5 bases outside the gene matches. Germline CDR1 and CDR2: MNHEY and SMNVEV (reference sequence). CDR3 loop: CASRKGLAASTDTQYF. The CDR3 DNA reads TGTGCCAGCAGGAAGGGACTAGCGGCTAGCACAGATACGCAGTATTTT.

This chain connects TRBV9 to TRBJ1-5, with D tentatively TRBD1 (5 bases). The CDR3 runs to 15 residues. V lost 0 bases and J lost 3, with 10 bases in between. From germline, CDR1 is SGDLS and CDR2 YYNGEE. DNA of the CDR3: TGTGCCAGCAGCGTAGGTGGGGGTTTCAATCAGCCCCAGCATTTT. This translates into CASSVGGGFNQPQHF.

The chain combines TRBV28 with TRBJ2-3, with D unresolved. CDR3 length: 12 residues. The V gene's germline CDR1 is MDHEN and CDR2 SYDVKM. Deletions cut 8 bases from V and 6 bases from J, with 12 bases between. The DNA for the CDR3 is TGTGCCAGCCGACGGACGTTGGATACGCAGTATTTT. Encoded protein: CASRRTLDTQYF.

This sequence joins TRBV4-2 and TRBJ2-3; 11 positions agree with TRBD2. This CDR3 is 17 amino acids long. V lost 3 bases and J lost 5; bases outside the gene matches: 10. From germline, CDR1 is LGHNA and CDR2 YNFKEQ. The CDR3: CASSQEIAGGPIDTQYF. CDR3 coding DNA: TGTGCCAGCAGCCAGGAAATAGCGGGAGGGCCGATAGATACGCAGTATTTT.

The chain combines TRBV5-6 with TRBJ1-1; D is ambiguous. Trimming removed 2 bases at V and 6 bases at J, with 8 bases between. The CDR3 spans 12 residues. Germline CDR1 reads SGHDT; CDR2 reads YYEEEE. CDR3 region: CASSFGVAEAFF. The CDR3 nucleotides are TGTGCCAGCAGCTTTGGGGTGGCTGAAGCTTTCTTT.